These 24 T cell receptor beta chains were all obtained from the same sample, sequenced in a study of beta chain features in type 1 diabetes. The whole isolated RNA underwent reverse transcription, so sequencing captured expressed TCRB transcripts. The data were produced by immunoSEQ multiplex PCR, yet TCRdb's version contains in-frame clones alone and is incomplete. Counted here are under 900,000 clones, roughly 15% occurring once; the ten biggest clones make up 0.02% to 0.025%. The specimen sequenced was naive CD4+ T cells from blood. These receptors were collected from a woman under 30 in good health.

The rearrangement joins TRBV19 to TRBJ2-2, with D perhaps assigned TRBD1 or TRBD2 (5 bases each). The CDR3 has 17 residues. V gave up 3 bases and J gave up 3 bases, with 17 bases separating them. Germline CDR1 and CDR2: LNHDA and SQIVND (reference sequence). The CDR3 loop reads CASSIREYRWDTGELFF. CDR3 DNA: TGTGCCAGTAGTATCAGGGAGTACAGGTGGGACACCGGGGAGCTGTTTTTT.

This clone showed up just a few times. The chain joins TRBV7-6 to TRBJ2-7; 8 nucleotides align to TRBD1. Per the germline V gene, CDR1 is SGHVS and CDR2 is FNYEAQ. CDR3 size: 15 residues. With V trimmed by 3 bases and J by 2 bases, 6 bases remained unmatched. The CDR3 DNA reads TGTGCCAGCAGCTTGGGACAGGCGGGACCCTACGAGCAGTACTTC. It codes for CASSLGQAGPYEQYF.

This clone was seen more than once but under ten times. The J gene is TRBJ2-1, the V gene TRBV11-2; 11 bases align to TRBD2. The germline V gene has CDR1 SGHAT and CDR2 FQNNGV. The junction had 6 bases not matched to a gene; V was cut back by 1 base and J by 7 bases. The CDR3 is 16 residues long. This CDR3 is CASSLGTSGYANEQFF. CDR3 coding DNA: TGTGCCAGCAGCTTAGGGACTAGCGGGTATGCAAATGAGCAGTTCTTC.

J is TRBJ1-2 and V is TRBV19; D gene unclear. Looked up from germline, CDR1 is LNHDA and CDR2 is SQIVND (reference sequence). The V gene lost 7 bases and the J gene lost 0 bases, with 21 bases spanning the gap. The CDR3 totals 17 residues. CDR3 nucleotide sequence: TGTGCCAGTAAAAAAGGGCAGGCGGCAGCAACTAACTATGGCTACACCTTC. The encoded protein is CASKKGQAAATNYGYTF.

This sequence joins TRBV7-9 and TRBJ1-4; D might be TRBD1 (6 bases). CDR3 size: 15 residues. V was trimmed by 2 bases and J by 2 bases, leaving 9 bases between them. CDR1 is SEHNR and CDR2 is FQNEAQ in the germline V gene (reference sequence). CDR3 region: CASSLLQGTNEKLFF. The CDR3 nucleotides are TGTGCCAGCAGCTTACTACAGGGTACTAATGAAAAACTGTTTTTT.

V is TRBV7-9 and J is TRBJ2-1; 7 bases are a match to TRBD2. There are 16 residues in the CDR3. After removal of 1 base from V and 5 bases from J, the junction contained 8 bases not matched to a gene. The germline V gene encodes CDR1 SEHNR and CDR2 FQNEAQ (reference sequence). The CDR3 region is CASSLGGGRYDNEQFF. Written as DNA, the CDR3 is TGTGCCAGCAGCTTAGGTGGCGGGAGATACGACAATGAGCAGTTCTTC.

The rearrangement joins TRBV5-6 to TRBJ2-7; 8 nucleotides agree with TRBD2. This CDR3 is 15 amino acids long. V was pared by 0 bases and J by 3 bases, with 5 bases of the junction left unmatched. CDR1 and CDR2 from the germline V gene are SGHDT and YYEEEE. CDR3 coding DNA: TGTGCCAGCAGCTTGGGACTAGCGCCAGGCTACGAGCAGTACTTC. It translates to CASSLGLAPGYEQYF.

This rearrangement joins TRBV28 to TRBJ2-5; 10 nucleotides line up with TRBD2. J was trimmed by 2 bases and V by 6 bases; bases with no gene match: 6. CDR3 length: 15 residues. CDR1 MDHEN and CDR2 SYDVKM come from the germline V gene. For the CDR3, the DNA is TGTGCCAGCAGCGACAGGACTAGCGGACAAGAGACCCAGTACTTC. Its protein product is CASSDRTSGQETQYF.

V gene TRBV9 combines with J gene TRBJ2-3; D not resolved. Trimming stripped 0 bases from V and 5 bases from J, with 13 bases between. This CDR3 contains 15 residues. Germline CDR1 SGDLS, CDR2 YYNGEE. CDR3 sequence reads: CASSVDVYQRDTQYF. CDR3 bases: TGTGCCAGCAGCGTAGATGTCTACCAGAGAGATACGCAGTATTTT.

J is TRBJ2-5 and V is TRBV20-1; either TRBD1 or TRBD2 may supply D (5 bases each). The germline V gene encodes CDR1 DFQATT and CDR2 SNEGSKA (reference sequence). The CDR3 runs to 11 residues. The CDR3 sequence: CRGTRLETQYF. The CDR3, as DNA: TGCAGGGGGACCCGGCTAGAGACCCAGTACTTC.

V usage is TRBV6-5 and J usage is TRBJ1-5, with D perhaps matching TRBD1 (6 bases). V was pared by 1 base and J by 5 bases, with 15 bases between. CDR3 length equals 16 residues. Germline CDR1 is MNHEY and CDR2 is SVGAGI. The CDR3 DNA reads TGTGCCAGCAGTTACTTACCGGGGACACATGATCAGCCCCAGCATTTT. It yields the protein CASSYLPGTHDQPQHF.

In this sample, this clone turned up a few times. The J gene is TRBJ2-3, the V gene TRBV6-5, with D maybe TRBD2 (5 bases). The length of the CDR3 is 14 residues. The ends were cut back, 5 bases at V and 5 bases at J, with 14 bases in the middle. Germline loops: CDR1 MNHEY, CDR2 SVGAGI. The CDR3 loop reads CASSMFGDRDTQYF. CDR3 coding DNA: TGTGCCAGCAGTATGTTCGGGGATAGAGATACGCAGTATTTT.

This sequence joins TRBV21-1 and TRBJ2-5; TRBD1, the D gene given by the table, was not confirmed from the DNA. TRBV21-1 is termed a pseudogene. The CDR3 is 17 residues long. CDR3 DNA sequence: TGTGCCAGCAGCAAAAAGTCGAGAGGGGGCGCTTATGAGACCCAGTACTTC. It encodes CASSKKSRGGAYETQYF.

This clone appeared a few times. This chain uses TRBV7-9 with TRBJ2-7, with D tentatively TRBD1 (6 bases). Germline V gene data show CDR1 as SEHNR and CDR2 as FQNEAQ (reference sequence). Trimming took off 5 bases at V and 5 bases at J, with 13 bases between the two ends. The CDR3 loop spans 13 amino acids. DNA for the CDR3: TGTGCCAGCAGCACCCGACAGGCCCACGAGCAGTACTTC. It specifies CASSTRQAHEQYF.

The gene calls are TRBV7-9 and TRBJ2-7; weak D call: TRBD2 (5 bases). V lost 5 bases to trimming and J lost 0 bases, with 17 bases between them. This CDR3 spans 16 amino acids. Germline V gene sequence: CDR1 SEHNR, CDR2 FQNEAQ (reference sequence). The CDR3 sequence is CASSPTERSSSYEQYF. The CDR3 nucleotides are TGTGCCAGCAGCCCAACTGAGCGGTCTAGCTCCTACGAGCAGTACTTC. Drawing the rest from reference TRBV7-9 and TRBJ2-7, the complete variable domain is DTGVSQNPRHKITKRGQNVTFRCDPISEHNRLYWYRQTLGQGPEFLTYFQNEAQLEKSRLLSDRFSAERPKGSFSTLEIQRTEQGDSAMYLCASSPTERSSSYEQYFGPGTRLTVT.

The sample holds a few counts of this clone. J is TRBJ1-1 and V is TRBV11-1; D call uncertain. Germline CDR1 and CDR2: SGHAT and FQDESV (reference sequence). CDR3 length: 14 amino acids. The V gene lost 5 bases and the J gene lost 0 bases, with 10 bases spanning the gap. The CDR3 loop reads CASSQQYMNTEAFF. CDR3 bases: TGTGCCAGCAGCCAACAATATATGAACACTGAAGCTTTCTTT. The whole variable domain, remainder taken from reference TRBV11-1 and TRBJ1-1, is EAEVAQSPRYKITEKSQAVAFWCDPISGHATLYWYRQILGQGPELLVQFQDESVVDDSQLPKDRFSAERLKGVDSTLKIQPAELGDSAMYLCASSQQYMNTEAFFGQGTRLTVV.

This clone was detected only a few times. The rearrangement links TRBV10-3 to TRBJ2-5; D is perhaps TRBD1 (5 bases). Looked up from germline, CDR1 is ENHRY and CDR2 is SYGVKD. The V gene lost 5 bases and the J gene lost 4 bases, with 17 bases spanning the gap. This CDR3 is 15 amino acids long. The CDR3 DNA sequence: TGTGCCATCAGTACCAACAGGATCGGACCAGAGACCCAGTACTTC. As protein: CAISTNRIGPETQYF.

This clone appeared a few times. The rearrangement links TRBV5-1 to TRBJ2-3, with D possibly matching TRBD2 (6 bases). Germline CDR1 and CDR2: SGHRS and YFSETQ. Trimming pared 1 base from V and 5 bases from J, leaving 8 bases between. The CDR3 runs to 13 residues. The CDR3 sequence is CASSLSGVDTQYF. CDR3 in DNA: TGCGCCAGCAGCTTGTCGGGAGTAGATACGCAGTATTTT. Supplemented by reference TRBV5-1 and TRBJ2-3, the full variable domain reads KAGVTQTPRYLIKTRGQQVTLSCSPISGHRSVSWYQQTPGQGLQFLFEYFSETQRNKGNFPGRFSGRQFSNSRSEMNVSTLELGDSALYLCASSLSGVDTQYFGPGTRLTVL.

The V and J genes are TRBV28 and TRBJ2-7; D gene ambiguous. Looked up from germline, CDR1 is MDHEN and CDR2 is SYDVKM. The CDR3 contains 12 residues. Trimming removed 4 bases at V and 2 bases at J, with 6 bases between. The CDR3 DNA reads TGTGCCAGCAGTTCTTGGGCCTACGAGCAGTACTTC. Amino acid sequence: CASSSWAYEQYF.

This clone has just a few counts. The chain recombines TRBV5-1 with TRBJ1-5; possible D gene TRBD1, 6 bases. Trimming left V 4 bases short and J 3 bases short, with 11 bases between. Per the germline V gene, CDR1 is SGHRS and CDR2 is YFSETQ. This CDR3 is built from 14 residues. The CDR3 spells CASSPGGANQPQHF. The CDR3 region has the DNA TGCGCCAGCAGCCCTGGGGGCGCCAATCAGCCCCAGCATTTT.

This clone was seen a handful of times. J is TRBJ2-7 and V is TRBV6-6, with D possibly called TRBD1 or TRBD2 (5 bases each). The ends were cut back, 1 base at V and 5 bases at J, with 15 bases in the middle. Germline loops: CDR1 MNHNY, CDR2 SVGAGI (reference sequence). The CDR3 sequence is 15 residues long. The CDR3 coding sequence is TGTGCCAGCAGTTACTATGGGGGAAGTCCCGACGAGCAGTACTTC. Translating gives CASSYYGGSPDEQYF.

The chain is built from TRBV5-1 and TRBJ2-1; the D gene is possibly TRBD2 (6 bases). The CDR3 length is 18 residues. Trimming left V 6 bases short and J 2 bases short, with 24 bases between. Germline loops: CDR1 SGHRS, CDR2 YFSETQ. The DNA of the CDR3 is TGCGCCAGCACCGATCGTCGACTAGAAAAGACTGCCTACAATGAGCAGTTCTTC. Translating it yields CASTDRRLEKTAYNEQFF.

The CDR3 loop is CSVARTNSYEQYF. The CDR3 bases are TGCAGCGTTGCAAGGACCAACTCCTACGAGCAGTACTTC. This sequence joins TRBV29-1 and TRBJ2-7, with D uncertain. Germline CDR1 SQVTM, CDR2 ANQGSEA. The V end was cut by 4 bases, the J end by 0 bases, with 10 bases between. This CDR3 region has 13 residues.

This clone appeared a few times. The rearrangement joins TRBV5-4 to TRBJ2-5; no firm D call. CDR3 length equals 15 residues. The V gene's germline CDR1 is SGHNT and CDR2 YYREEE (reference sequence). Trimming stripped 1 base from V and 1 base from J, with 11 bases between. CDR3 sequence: CASSLPSGPQETQYF. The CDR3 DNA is TGTGCCAGCAGCTTGCCCAGTGGACCCCAAGAGACCCAGTACTTC.